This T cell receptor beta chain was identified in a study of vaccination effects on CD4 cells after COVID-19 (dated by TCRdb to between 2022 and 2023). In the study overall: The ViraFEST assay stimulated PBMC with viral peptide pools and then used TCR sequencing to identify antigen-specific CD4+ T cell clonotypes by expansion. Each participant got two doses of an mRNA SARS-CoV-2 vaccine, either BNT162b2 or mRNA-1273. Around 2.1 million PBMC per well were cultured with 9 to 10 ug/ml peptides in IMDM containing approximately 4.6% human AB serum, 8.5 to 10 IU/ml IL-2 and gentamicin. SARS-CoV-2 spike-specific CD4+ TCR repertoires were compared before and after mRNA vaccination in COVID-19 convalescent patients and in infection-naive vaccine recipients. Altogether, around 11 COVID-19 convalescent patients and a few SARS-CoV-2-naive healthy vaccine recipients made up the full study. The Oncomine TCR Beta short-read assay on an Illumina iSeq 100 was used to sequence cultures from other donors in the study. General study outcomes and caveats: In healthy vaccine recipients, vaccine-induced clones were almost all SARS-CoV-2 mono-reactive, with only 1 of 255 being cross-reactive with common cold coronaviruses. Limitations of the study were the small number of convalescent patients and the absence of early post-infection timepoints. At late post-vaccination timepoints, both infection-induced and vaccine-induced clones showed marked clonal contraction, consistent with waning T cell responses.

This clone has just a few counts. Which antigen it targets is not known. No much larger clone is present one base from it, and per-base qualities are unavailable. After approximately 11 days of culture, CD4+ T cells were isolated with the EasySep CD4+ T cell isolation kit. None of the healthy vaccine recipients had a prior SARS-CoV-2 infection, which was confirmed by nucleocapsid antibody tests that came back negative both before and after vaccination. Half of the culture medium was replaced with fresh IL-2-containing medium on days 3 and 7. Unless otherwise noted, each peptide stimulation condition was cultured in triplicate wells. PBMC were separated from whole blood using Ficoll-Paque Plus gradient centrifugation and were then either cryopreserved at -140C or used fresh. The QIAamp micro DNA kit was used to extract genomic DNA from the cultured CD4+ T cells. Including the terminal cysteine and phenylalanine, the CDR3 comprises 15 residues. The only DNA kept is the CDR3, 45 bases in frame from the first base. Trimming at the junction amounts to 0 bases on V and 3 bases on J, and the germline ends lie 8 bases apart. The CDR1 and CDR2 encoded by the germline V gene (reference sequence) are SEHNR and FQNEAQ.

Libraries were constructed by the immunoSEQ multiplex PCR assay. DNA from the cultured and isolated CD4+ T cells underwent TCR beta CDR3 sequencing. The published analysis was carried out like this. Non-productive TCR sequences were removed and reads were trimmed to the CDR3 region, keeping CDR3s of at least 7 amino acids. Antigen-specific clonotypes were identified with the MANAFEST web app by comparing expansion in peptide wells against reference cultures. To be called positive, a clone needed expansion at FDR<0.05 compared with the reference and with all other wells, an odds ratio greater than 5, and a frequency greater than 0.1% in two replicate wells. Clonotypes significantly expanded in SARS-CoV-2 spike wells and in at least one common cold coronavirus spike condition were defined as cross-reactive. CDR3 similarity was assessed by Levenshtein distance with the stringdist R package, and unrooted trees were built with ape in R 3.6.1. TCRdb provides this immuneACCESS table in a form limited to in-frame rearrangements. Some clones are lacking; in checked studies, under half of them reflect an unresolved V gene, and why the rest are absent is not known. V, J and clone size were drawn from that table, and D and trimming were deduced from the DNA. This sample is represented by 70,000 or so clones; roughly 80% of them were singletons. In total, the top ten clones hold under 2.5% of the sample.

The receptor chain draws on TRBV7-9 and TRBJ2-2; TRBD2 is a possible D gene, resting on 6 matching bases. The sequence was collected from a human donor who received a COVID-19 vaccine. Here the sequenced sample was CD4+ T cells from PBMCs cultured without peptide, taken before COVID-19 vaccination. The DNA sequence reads TGTGCCAGCAGCTTAGCAGGGAGGCACACCGGGGAGCTGTTTTTT. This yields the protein CASSLAGRHTGELFF. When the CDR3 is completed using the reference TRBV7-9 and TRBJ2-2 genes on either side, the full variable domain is DTGVSQNPRHKITKRGQNVTFRCDPISEHNRLYWYRQTLGQGPEFLTYFQNEAQLEKSRLLSDRFSAERPKGSFSTLEIQRTEQGDSAMYLCASSLAGRHTGELFFGEGSRLTVL.